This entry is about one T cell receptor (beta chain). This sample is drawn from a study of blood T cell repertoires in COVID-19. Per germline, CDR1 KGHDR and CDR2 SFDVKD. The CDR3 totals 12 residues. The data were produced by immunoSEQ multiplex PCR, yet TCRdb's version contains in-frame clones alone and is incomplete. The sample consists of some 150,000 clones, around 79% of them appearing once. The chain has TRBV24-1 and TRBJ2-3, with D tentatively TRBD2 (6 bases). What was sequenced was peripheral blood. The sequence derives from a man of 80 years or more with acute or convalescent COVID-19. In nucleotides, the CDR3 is TGTGTCACGAGGACATTTCGGGAGACGCAGTATTTT. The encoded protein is CVTRTFRETQYF.